This T cell receptor beta chain was observed in a study of cytomegalovirus exposure and HLA in healthy donors. Study-wide findings and caveats: About 87% or about 30% of the time was how often most TCR beta V segments were productive, according to an earlier analysis. 16,951 TCR beta sequences were associated with HLA alleles at 0.05 false discovery rate in a later analysis. Cytomegalovirus-associated TCR beta chains were listed, numbering 150 to 200.

This clone was seen only a few times. Its specificity is unknown. The PCR had 60 Vbeta and 13 Jbeta primers. TCRdb's table, derived via immunoSEQ multiplex PCR, lists solely in-frame clones and lacks some. The sample holds 99,000 or so clones, roughly 13% seen once. There are 15 residues in the CDR3. The V gene lost 1 base and the J gene lost 3 bases, with 10 bases spanning the gap. Germline V gene sequence: CDR1 LNHDA, CDR2 SQIVND (reference sequence). The sequence derives from a man aged 35-49 years in good health and CMV-seropositive. Sequenced input: PBMCs. The chain carries TRBV19 and TRBJ1-5, with a possible D match to TRBD1 (5 bases). CDR3 protein: CASSIVGLPNQPQHF. Here the CDR3 DNA reads TGTGCCAGTAGTATAGTGGGGCTCCCCAATCAGCCCCAGCATTTT.